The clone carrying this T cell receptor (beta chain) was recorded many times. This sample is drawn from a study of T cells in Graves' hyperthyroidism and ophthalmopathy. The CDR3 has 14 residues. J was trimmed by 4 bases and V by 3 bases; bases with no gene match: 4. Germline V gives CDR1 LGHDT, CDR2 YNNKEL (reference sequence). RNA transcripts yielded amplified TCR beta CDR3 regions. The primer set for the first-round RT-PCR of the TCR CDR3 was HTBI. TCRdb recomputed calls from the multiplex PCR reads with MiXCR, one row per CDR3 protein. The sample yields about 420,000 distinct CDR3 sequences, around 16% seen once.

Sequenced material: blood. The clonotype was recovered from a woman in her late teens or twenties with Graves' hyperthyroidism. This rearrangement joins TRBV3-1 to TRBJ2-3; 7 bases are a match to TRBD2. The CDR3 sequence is CASSQRELPDTQYF. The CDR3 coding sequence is TGTGCCAGCAGCCAGCGGGAGCTCCCAGATACGCAGTATTTT.